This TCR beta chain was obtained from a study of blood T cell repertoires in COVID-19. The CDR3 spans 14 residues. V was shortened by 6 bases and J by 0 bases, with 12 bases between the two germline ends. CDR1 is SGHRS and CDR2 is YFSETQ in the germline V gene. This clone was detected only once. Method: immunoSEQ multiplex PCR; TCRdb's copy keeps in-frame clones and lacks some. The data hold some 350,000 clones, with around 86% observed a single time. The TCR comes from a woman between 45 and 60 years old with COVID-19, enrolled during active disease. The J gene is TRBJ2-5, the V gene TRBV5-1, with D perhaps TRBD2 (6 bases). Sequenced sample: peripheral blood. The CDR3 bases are TGCGCCAGCACCACCGGGACTTACCAAGAGACCCAGTACTTC. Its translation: CASTTGTYQETQYF.